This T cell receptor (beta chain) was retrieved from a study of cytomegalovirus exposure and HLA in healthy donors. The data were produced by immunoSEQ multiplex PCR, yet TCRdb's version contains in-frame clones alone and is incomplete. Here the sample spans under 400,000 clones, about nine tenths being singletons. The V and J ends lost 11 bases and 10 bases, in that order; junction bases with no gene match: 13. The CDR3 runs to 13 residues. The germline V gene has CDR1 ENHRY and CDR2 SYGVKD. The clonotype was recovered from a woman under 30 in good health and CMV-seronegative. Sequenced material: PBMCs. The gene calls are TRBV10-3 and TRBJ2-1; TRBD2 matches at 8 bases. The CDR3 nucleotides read TGTGCCTCGGGGCCGGGACTAGGACGGGAGCAGTTCTTC. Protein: CASGPGLGREQFF.